This is a list of T cell receptor beta chains from one sample in a study of blood T cell repertoires in COVID-19. Profiled with immunoSEQ multiplex PCR; TCRdb holds only in-frame clones, not every one. The table has 450,000 to 500,000 clones, around 90% seen once; the top ten hold 0.7%. The sequenced sample was PBMCs or T cells enriched from blood (not recorded which). The source of these receptors is a woman aged 18-30 years who had recovered from COVID-19. Each CDR3 is given with its conserved first and last residue. The order of the fields is V gene, J gene, D gene, clone size, CDR3 DNA, CDR3 protein. The D gene is left open where the match is weak. The size field is filled for only some rows; it gives once, few, many or a size class.

V gene: TRBV12-3/TRBV12-4
J gene: TRBJ1-5
D gene: -
clone size: -
CDR3 DNA: TGTGCCAGCAACCGGCTCACAGGGCCCCAGCATTTT
CDR3 protein: CASNRLTGPQHF

V gene: TRBV6-5
J gene: TRBJ2-3
D gene: -
clone size: -
CDR3 DNA: TGTGCCAGCAGGAACAGGGACACAGATACGCAGTATTTT
CDR3 protein: CASRNRDTDTQYF

V gene: TRBV4-2
J gene: TRBJ2-3
D gene: -
clone size: -
CDR3 DNA: TGTGCCAGCAGCCAAGAAATATACGGTAACACAGATACGCAGTATTTT
CDR3 protein: CASSQEIYGNTDTQYF

V gene: TRBV5-1
J gene: TRBJ1-5
D gene: TRBD1
clone size: -
CDR3 DNA: TGCGCCAGCAGCTTGGAGGGGACAGGTGGGCCCCAGCATTTT
CDR3 protein: CASSLEGTGGPQHF

V gene: TRBV24-1
J gene: TRBJ2-1
D gene: -
clone size: -
CDR3 DNA: TGTGCCACCAGTGAAGGGCCGGGGGACCAAAATGAGCAGTTCTTC
CDR3 protein: CATSEGPGDQNEQFF

V gene: TRBV2
J gene: TRBJ2-2
D gene: TRBD1
clone size: -
CDR3 DNA: TGTGCCAGCAGTGAAGCCTTACAGGGGGCGCGACTAGGGAGCGGGGAGCTGTTTTTT
CDR3 protein: CASSEALQGARLGSGELFF

V gene: TRBV7-2
J gene: TRBJ1-2
D gene: TRBD1
clone size: -
CDR3 DNA: TGTGCCAGCAGCTCCACCAGACAGGGGGGAATCTACACCTTC
CDR3 protein: CASSSTRQGGIYTF

V gene: TRBV2
J gene: TRBJ2-3
D gene: TRBD2
clone size: -
CDR3 DNA: TGTGCCTCCAAGGGGGCTAGCGGGGGGTTTAGTACGCAGTATTTT
CDR3 protein: CASKGASGGFSTQYF

V gene: TRBV30
J gene: TRBJ1-2
D gene: TRBD1
clone size: once
CDR3 DNA: TGTGCCTGGAGTGTTGGGGGCTGGGACAGGAACTATGGCTACACCTTC
CDR3 protein: CAWSVGGWDRNYGYTF

V gene: TRBV3-1/TRBV3-2
J gene: TRBJ1-1
D gene: -
clone size: -
CDR3 DNA: TGTGCCAGCAGCCATAGTCAGGGGAACACTGAAGCTTTCTTT
CDR3 protein: CASSHSQGNTEAFF

V gene: TRBV18
J gene: TRBJ2-7
D gene: TRBD1
clone size: once
CDR3 DNA: TGTGCCAGCTCGCTTGACAGGGCCGAGCAGTACTTC
CDR3 protein: CASSLDRAEQYF

V gene: TRBV9
J gene: TRBJ2-3
D gene: TRBD2
clone size: -
CDR3 DNA: TGTGCCAGCAGCCCAGCGGGGGCAGATACGCAGTATTTT
CDR3 protein: CASSPAGADTQYF

V gene: TRBV30
J gene: TRBJ2-7
D gene: -
clone size: -
CDR3 DNA: TGTGCCTGGAGTGTCGGGACTTTATCCTACGAGCAGTACTTC
CDR3 protein: CAWSVGTLSYEQYF

V gene: TRBV24-1
J gene: TRBJ2-3
D gene: -
clone size: -
CDR3 DNA: TGTGCCACCAGTGATTTGGGCAGGGAGGAGGGCACAGATACGCAGTATTTT
CDR3 protein: CATSDLGREEGTDTQYF

V gene: TRBV19
J gene: TRBJ2-5
D gene: -
clone size: -
CDR3 DNA: TGTGCCAGTAGTATGGACGGGACTCTTCCCTCGCTGGGGGTAGGGCAAGAGACCCAGTACTTC
CDR3 protein: CASSMDGTLPSLGVGQETQYF

V gene: TRBV5-1
J gene: TRBJ1-2
D gene: -
clone size: -
CDR3 DNA: TGCGCCAGCAGTCATGAGGATTGGACACTCAACTATGGCTACACCTTC
CDR3 protein: CASSHEDWTLNYGYTF

V gene: TRBV30
J gene: TRBJ2-3
D gene: -
clone size: -
CDR3 DNA: TGTGCCTGGAGTCGCCCCCTCGGGGAGACAGATACGCAGTATTTT
CDR3 protein: CAWSRPLGETDTQYF

V gene: TRBV6-5
J gene: TRBJ1-4
D gene: -
clone size: -
CDR3 DNA: TGTGCCAGCAGTTCAGGGGTTTTGGCTAATGAAAAACTGTTTTTT
CDR3 protein: CASSSGVLANEKLFF

V gene: TRBV19
J gene: TRBJ1-5
D gene: -
clone size: -
CDR3 DNA: TGTGCCAGTAGTATAGACCTTGATCAGCCCCAGCATTTT
CDR3 protein: CASSIDLDQPQHF

V gene: TRBV19
J gene: TRBJ1-1
D gene: TRBD1
clone size: once
CDR3 DNA: TGTGCCAGTAGTAGAGGGACAGGGAACACTGAAGCTTTCTTT
CDR3 protein: CASSRGTGNTEAFF

V gene: TRBV2
J gene: TRBJ2-1
D gene: TRBD2
clone size: -
CDR3 DNA: TGTGCCAGCAGTGACGCTAGCGGGGGGGCCAGTCACAATGAGCAGTTCTTC
CDR3 protein: CASSDASGGASHNEQFF

V gene: TRBV5-5
J gene: TRBJ1-1
D gene: TRBD1
clone size: -
CDR3 DNA: TGTGCCAGCAGCTCTGAGTCCGGGACAGGGGCTACTGAAGCTTTCTTT
CDR3 protein: CASSSESGTGATEAFF

V gene: TRBV2
J gene: TRBJ2-5
D gene: TRBD2
clone size: -
CDR3 DNA: TGTGCCAGCGCAGGGACTAGCGGGGTGGAGACCCAGTACTTC
CDR3 protein: CASAGTSGVETQYF

V gene: TRBV30
J gene: TRBJ1-2
D gene: TRBD1
clone size: -
CDR3 DNA: TGTGCCTGGAGTACAGGGGATGCTGCTGGCTACACCTTC
CDR3 protein: CAWSTGDAAGYTF

V gene: TRBV28
J gene: TRBJ2-5
D gene: -
clone size: -
CDR3 DNA: TGTGCCACCGTCCCGCACCGGGGTTCGAGAGAGCCGGGATCTCAGGGGGAGACCCAGTACTTC
CDR3 protein: CATVPHRGSREPGSQGETQYF

V gene: TRBV11-2
J gene: TRBJ1-2
D gene: -
clone size: -
CDR3 DNA: TGTGCCAGCAGCTTAAACAGCTATGGCTACACCTTC
CDR3 protein: CASSLNSYGYTF

V gene: TRBV11-2
J gene: TRBJ1-1
D gene: -
clone size: -
CDR3 DNA: TGTGCCAGCAGCGCGCAGGGTTCGGGCACTGAAGCTTTCTTT
CDR3 protein: CASSAQGSGTEAFF

V gene: TRBV12-3/TRBV12-4
J gene: TRBJ1-2
D gene: TRBD1
clone size: -
CDR3 DNA: TGTGCCAGCAGTCCCGGGACAGGGGTGGGCTACACCTTC
CDR3 protein: CASSPGTGVGYTF

V gene: TRBV3-1/TRBV3-2
J gene: TRBJ2-5
D gene: TRBD2
clone size: few
CDR3 DNA: TGTGCCAGCAGCCAAGGTAGCGGGGGTTACCAAGAGACCCAGTACTTC
CDR3 protein: CASSQGSGGYQETQYF

V gene: TRBV19
J gene: TRBJ1-5
D gene: -
clone size: -
CDR3 DNA: TGTGCCAGTAGTACTTACCGGGGAGGGGTTGATACTCAGCCCCAGCATTTT
CDR3 protein: CASSTYRGGVDTQPQHF

V gene: TRBV6-5
J gene: TRBJ1-2
D gene: -
clone size: -
CDR3 DNA: TGTGCCAGCAGACCCGGCGGGGCGATCTATGGCTACACCTTC
CDR3 protein: CASRPGGAIYGYTF

V gene: TRBV18
J gene: TRBJ1-1
D gene: -
clone size: -
CDR3 DNA: TGTGCCAGCTCACCTAAGCGAGAGGGCGACACTGAAGCTTTCTTT
CDR3 protein: CASSPKREGDTEAFF

V gene: TRBV5-4
J gene: TRBJ2-3
D gene: TRBD2
clone size: -
CDR3 DNA: TGTGCCAGCAGCATTAGCGGGGGGGACCTTAATACGCAGTATTTT
CDR3 protein: CASSISGGDLNTQYF

V gene: TRBV2
J gene: TRBJ1-3
D gene: -
clone size: -
CDR3 DNA: TGTGCCAGCCGAAGACAGGAAGTTCGCGGGGGAAACACCATATATTTT
CDR3 protein: CASRRQEVRGGNTIYF

V gene: TRBV6-4
J gene: TRBJ2-1
D gene: -
clone size: few
CDR3 DNA: TGTGCCAGCAGTGACTCAGCTTCCAATGAGCAGTTCTTC
CDR3 protein: CASSDSASNEQFF

V gene: TRBV5-8
J gene: TRBJ2-5
D gene: TRBD1
clone size: -
CDR3 DNA: TGTGCCAGCAGCGTGGACAGGGGGGAGACCCAGTACTTC
CDR3 protein: CASSVDRGETQYF

V gene: TRBV30
J gene: TRBJ2-1
D gene: TRBD2
clone size: -
CDR3 DNA: TGTGCCTGGACTAGCGGGGTTAATGAGCAGTTCTTC
CDR3 protein: CAWTSGVNEQFF

V gene: TRBV6-5
J gene: TRBJ1-6
D gene: TRBD1
clone size: once
CDR3 DNA: TGTGCCAGCAGTTACGGGACAGGGGATAATTCACCCCTCCACTTT
CDR3 protein: CASSYGTGDNSPLHF

V gene: TRBV5-4
J gene: TRBJ1-2
D gene: TRBD1
clone size: -
CDR3 DNA: TGTGCCAGCAGGTCAGGGACAGGAGCAAACTATGGCTACACCTTC
CDR3 protein: CASRSGTGANYGYTF

V gene: TRBV5-6
J gene: TRBJ1-1
D gene: -
clone size: -
CDR3 DNA: TGTGCCAGCAGCTCAGGCTACCCACTGAACACTGAAGCTTTCTTT
CDR3 protein: CASSSGYPLNTEAFF

V gene: TRBV5-1
J gene: TRBJ1-2
D gene: -
clone size: -
CDR3 DNA: TGCGCCAGCAGCTCGGCAACTCAAGCGGACAGAAATTATGGCTACACCTTC
CDR3 protein: CASSSATQADRNYGYTF

V gene: TRBV9
J gene: TRBJ2-3
D gene: TRBD2
clone size: -
CDR3 DNA: TGTGCCAGCAGCGCCCAACCGGGGGGGCCCACAACGGATACGCAGTATTTT
CDR3 protein: CASSAQPGGPTTDTQYF

V gene: TRBV28
J gene: TRBJ1-5
D gene: -
clone size: -
CDR3 DNA: TGTGCCAGCAGCCCGGGACTCGACCATCAGCCCCAGCATTTT
CDR3 protein: CASSPGLDHQPQHF

V gene: TRBV21-1
J gene: TRBJ1-5
D gene: -
clone size: -
CDR3 DNA: TGTGCCAGCAGCAAAGCTGCGAGGGAATCGCAGATCTATAGCAATCAGCCCCAGCATTTT
CDR3 protein: CASSKAARESQIYSNQPQHF

V gene: TRBV7-3
J gene: TRBJ2-1
D gene: TRBD1
clone size: -
CDR3 DNA: TGTGCCAGCAGCCAACGGACAGGGGGCATAGATGAGCAGTTCTTC
CDR3 protein: CASSQRTGGIDEQFF

V gene: TRBV5-6
J gene: TRBJ1-2
D gene: -
clone size: -
CDR3 DNA: TGTGCCAGCAGCTTGCTGGGGCAGGGAAGTAGCTACACCTTC
CDR3 protein: CASSLLGQGSSYTF

V gene: TRBV12-3/TRBV12-4
J gene: TRBJ2-3
D gene: -
clone size: -
CDR3 DNA: TGTGCCAGCAGTTTACTTAACACAGATACGCAGTATTTT
CDR3 protein: CASSLLNTDTQYF

V gene: TRBV5-4
J gene: TRBJ2-5
D gene: -
clone size: -
CDR3 DNA: TGTGCCAGCAGTCCCCGCCCGGGGAGTGGGCAAGAGACCCAGTACTTC
CDR3 protein: CASSPRPGSGQETQYF

V gene: TRBV2
J gene: TRBJ1-1
D gene: TRBD1
clone size: few
CDR3 DNA: TGTGCCAGCAGGCCCGACAGGGGAGCGAACACTGAAGCTTTCTTT
CDR3 protein: CASRPDRGANTEAFF

V gene: TRBV5-4
J gene: TRBJ2-7
D gene: TRBD2
clone size: -
CDR3 DNA: TGTGCCAGCAGCTCCCGAGCGGGGGGCACGGACGAGCAGTACTTC
CDR3 protein: CASSSRAGGTDEQYF

V gene: TRBV2
J gene: TRBJ1-2
D gene: TRBD1
clone size: -
CDR3 DNA: TGTGCCAGCAGTGAGTTGACAGGGGGTGGCTACACCTTC
CDR3 protein: CASSELTGGGYTF

V gene: TRBV18
J gene: TRBJ1-2
D gene: TRBD1
clone size: -
CDR3 DNA: TGTGCCAGCTCACCCGGACAGGTAACCTATGGCTACACCTTC
CDR3 protein: CASSPGQVTYGYTF

V gene: TRBV5-5
J gene: TRBJ2-1
D gene: -
clone size: -
CDR3 DNA: TGTGCCAGCAGGGTGGGAGGATTCGATGGATACAATGAGCAGTTCTTC
CDR3 protein: CASRVGGFDGYNEQFF